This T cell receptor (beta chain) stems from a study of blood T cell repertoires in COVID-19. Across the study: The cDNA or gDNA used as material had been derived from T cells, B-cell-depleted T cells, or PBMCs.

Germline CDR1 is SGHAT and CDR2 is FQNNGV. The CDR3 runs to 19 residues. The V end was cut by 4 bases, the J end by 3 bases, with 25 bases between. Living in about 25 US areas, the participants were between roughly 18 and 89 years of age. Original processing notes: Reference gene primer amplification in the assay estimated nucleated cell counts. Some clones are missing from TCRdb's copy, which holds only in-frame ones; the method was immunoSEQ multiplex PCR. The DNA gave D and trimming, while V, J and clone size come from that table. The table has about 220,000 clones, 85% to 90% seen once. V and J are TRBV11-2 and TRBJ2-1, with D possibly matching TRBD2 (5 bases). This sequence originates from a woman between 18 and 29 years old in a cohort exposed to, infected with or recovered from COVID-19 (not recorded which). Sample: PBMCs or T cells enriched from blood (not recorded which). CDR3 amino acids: CASSSPPVGRGTIYNEQFF. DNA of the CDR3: TGTGCCAGCAGCTCCCCGCCCGTAGGGAGAGGAACTATCTACAATGAGCAGTTCTTC.